This is a list of T cell receptor beta chains from one sample in a study of blood T cells in healthy people across ages. TCRdb re-called the 5' RACE reads with MiXCR, one entry per CDR3 protein. The sample holds 650,000 to 700,000 distinct CDR3 sequences, around 50% seen once. Material: blood. The receptors derive from a woman aged 80 or over in good health. Each CDR3 is given with its conserved first and last residue. A D gene is named only where the DNA matches it firmly. For some rows the clone size is stated as once, few or many, or as a class when expanded; others skip it.

CSAQQGVNYGYTF	TGCAGTGCCCAACAGGGGGTTAACTATGGCTACACCTTC	TRBJ1-2	.	TRBD1	TRBV20-1
CATGTDTQYF	TGTGCCACCGGTACAGATACGCAGTATTTT	TRBJ2-3	many	.	TRBV12-3/TRBV12-4
CASSEGGTAPNENLFF	TGTGCCAGCAGCGAGGGGGGGACTGCTCCAAATGAAAACCTGTTTTTT	TRBJ1-4	few	.	TRBV9
CASSFAGDRFEAFF	TGTGCCAGCAGTTTTGCTGGGGACAGGTTCGAAGCTTTCTTT	TRBJ1-1	.	TRBD1	TRBV28
CASSYIHEQFF	TGTGCCAGCAGTTACATCCATGAGCAGTTCTTC	TRBJ2-1	.	.	TRBV6-5
CASSFGGQGAGVYGYTF	TGTGCCAGCAGTTTCGGGGGACAGGGGGCTGGAGTCTATGGCTACACCTTC	TRBJ1-2	.	TRBD1	TRBV12-3/TRBV12-4
CASSSLPGQRGYTF	TGTGCCAGCAGTTCCCTCCCGGGACAGAGAGGCTACACCTTC	TRBJ1-2	.	TRBD1	TRBV7-9
CSAYRGPNEQYF	TGCAGTGCTTACAGGGGCCCCAACGAGCAGTACTTC	TRBJ2-7	.	TRBD1	TRBV20-1
CASSSDRGLSEQYF	TGTGCCAGCAGCTCCGACAGGGGATTGAGCGAGCAGTACTTC	TRBJ2-7	.	TRBD1	TRBV13
CASSASPEGQGTGELFF	TGCGCCAGCAGCGCATCTCCAGAGGGCCAGGGCACCGGGGAGCTGTTTTTT	TRBJ2-2	few	.	TRBV5-1
CSARDIPGGYTF	TGCAGTGCTAGAGACATCCCGGGCGGCTACACCTTC	TRBJ1-2	.	.	TRBV20-1
CATSDPGSEDEQYF	TGTGCCACCAGTGATCCAGGGAGCGAGGACGAGCAGTACTTC	TRBJ2-7	many	.	TRBV24-1
CSAGRRDRAYNEQFF	TGCAGTGCCGGACGTCGGGACAGAGCCTACAATGAGCAGTTCTTC	TRBJ2-1	.	TRBD1	TRBV20-1
CASKTGIKSYEQYF	TGTGCCAGCAAGACAGGTATAAAGTCCTACGAGCAGTACTTC	TRBJ2-7	.	.	TRBV6-5
CASSELGLADSYEQYF	TGTGCCAGCAGTGAATTGGGACTAGCGGACTCCTACGAGCAGTACTTC	TRBJ2-7	.	TRBD2	TRBV25-1
CASSLASGGAGEQFF	TGTGCCAGCAGTTTGGCTAGCGGGGGGGCAGGTGAGCAGTTCTTC	TRBJ2-1	many	TRBD2	TRBV12-3/TRBV12-4
CSVDSGTLVETQYF	TGCAGCGTCGATTCCGGGACTCTTGTGGAGACCCAGTACTTC	TRBJ2-5	.	.	TRBV20-1
CSASIGAGGSHGYTF	TGCAGTGCTAGTATAGGAGCAGGCGGGAGTCATGGCTACACCTTC	TRBJ1-2	few	.	TRBV20-1
CSARGPDTQYF	TGCAGTGCTAGAGGTCCCGATACGCAGTATTTT	TRBJ2-3	.	.	TRBV20-1
CASRTTRSWTQYF	TGTGCCAGCAGAACCACACGGTCGTGGACCCAGTACTTC	TRBJ2-5	.	.	TRBV12-3/TRBV12-4
CASSYPPLTGDNQPQHF	TGTGCCAGCAGTTACCCCCCCTTGACAGGGGACAATCAGCCCCAGCATTTT	TRBJ1-5	.	TRBD1	TRBV6-5
CANSEARPQGVRGYTF	TGTGCCAACAGTGAAGCCCGTCCGCAGGGGGTACGCGGCTACACCTTC	TRBJ1-2	.	TRBD1	TRBV2
CASSDGTGLYGYTF	TGTGCCAGCAGTGACGGGACAGGTCTATATGGCTACACCTTC	TRBJ1-2	.	TRBD1	TRBV6-5
CASSLARAHNEQFF	TGTGCCAGCAGTTTGGCAAGGGCCCACAATGAGCAGTTCTTC	TRBJ2-1	many	.	TRBV12-3/TRBV12-4
CASRRGGRVYEQYF	TGTGCCAGTCGCCGAGGCGGGAGGGTCTACGAGCAGTACTTC	TRBJ2-7	few	TRBD2	TRBV6-5
CASSTGQPNQPQHF	TGCGCCAGCAGCACGGGACAGCCAAATCAGCCCCAGCATTTT	TRBJ1-5	.	TRBD1	TRBV5-1
CASRTHYGTVEGGTYNEQFF	TGTGCCAGCAGGACACATTACGGGACCGTGGAGGGGGGGACCTACAATGAGCAGTTCTTC	TRBJ2-1	many	.	TRBV12-3/TRBV12-4
CASSLGLAPSYEQYF	TGTGCCAGCAGCTTAGGACTAGCGCCTTCCTACGAGCAGTACTTC	TRBJ2-7	many	TRBD2	TRBV3-1
CASTSLGAVKTQYF	TGTGCCAGCACTAGTTTAGGGGCGGTGAAGACCCAGTACTTC	TRBJ2-5	once	.	TRBV27
CASSPAGQLYEQYF	TGCGCCAGCAGCCCCGCGGGTCAGCTCTACGAGCAGTACTTC	TRBJ2-7	few	.	TRBV4-1
CSVVVGTEAFF	TGCAGTGTCGTCGTGGGCACTGAAGCTTTCTTT	TRBJ1-1	few	.	TRBV20-1
CASSFDPLARSYEQYF	TGTGCCAGCAGCTTCGACCCACTAGCGCGATCCTACGAGCAGTACTTC	TRBJ2-7	many	TRBD2	TRBV7-3
CASSLEVTASGRNEQFF	TGCGCCAGCAGCTTGGAGGTTACGGCTAGCGGGAGGAATGAGCAGTTCTTC	TRBJ2-1	many	TRBD2	TRBV5-1